Listed here are 13 T cell receptor beta chains from one sample, sequenced in a study of neurological immune-mediated disorders. TCRdb recomputed calls from the 5' RACE reads with MiXCR, one row per CDR3 protein. This table holds around 55,000 distinct CDR3 sequences, 3% to 4% found once. The sample comprised CD4+ T cells from blood. The receptors were sampled from a woman between 40 and 55 years old with multiple sclerosis.

This clonotype came up many times. This may arise from a read error, as a much more abundant clone is one base away. CDR3 protein: CAGREPAVWKPNYEQYF. The CDR3, as DNA: TGTGCCGGCAGGGAGCCCGCGGTGTGGAAACCCAACTACGAGCAGTACTTC. The chain carries TRBV2 and TRBJ2-7; the D call may be TRBD1 or TRBD2 (5 bases each). The length of the CDR3 is 17 residues. The germline CDR1 and CDR2 sequences are SNHLY and FYNNEI.

There are many counts of this clonotype. The chain combines TRBV7-9 with TRBJ1-3; D unclear. Looked up from germline, CDR1 is SEHNR and CDR2 is FQNEAQ (reference sequence). V was clipped by 5 bases and J by 0 bases, with 11 bases between them. This CDR3 region has 15 residues. CDR3 loop: CASSEGQNSGNTIYF. The CDR3 DNA follows: TGTGCCAGCAGCGAAGGGCAGAACTCTGGAAACACCATATATTTT. The full variable domain, rest sourced from reference TRBV7-9 and TRBJ1-3, is DTGVSQNPRHKITKRGQNVTFRCDPISEHNRLYWYRQTLGQGPEFLTYFQNEAQLEKSRLLSDRFSAERPKGSFSTLEIQRTEQGDSAMYLCASSEGQNSGNTIYFGEGSWLTVV.

At least ten counts were recorded for this clonotype. The chain uses TRBV5-1 and TRBJ2-5; 10 bases agree with TRBD2. This CDR3 contains 16 residues. The junction had 6 bases not matched to a gene; V was cut back by 3 bases and J by 1 base. Germline-derived CDR1 and CDR2 are SGHRS and YFSETQ. The CDR3 is CASSSGRTSGQETQYF. CDR3 coding DNA: TGCGCCAGCAGCTCGGGACGGACTAGCGGCCAAGAGACCCAGTACTTC.

There are many counts of this clonotype. J is TRBJ2-7 and V is TRBV5-1; D unclear. V was cut by 2 bases and J by 4 bases, with 13 bases left in between. Germline values: CDR1 SGHRS, CDR2 YFSETQ. The CDR3 is made up of 14 amino acids. CDR3 amino acids: CASSFNSLRYEQYF. CDR3 DNA sequence: TGCGCCAGCAGCTTCAACTCCCTCAGGTACGAGCAGTACTTC.

This clonotype was observed at least ten times. V gene TRBV27 combines with J gene TRBJ1-1; a weak D match, TRBD1 (6 bases). The CDR3 has 13 residues. Germline CDR1 reads MNHEY; CDR2 reads SMNVEV (reference sequence). The V end was cut by 4 bases, the J end by 8 bases, with 14 bases between. CDR3 coding DNA: TGTGCCAGCAGTTCCCACACGGGGGGCGAAGCTTTCTTT. This translates into CASSSHTGGEAFF.

At least ten counts were recorded for this clonotype. The V call is TRBV7-9, the J call TRBJ1-2; 8 bases line up with TRBD1. V trimming: 5 bases; J trimming: 5 bases; junction bases outside the gene matches: 10. Germline CDR1 and CDR2: SEHNR and FQNEAQ (reference sequence). The CDR3 loop spans 15 amino acids. The CDR3, as DNA: TGTGCCAGCAGCCAAGGGACAGGCTCGACTTATGGCTACACCTTC. It encodes CASSQGTGSTYGYTF.

This clonotype came up many times. This sequence joins TRBV6-2 or TRBV6-3 and TRBJ2-7; TRBD1 matches 7 bases. Germline CDR1 MNHEY, CDR2 SVGEGT. The CDR3 length is 12 residues. V shed 6 bases and J 4 bases; nucleotides not matched to a gene: 3. CDR3 protein: CASSRQGYEQYF. Here the CDR3 DNA reads TGTGCCAGCAGCCGACAGGGATACGAGCAGTACTTC.

The V and J genes are TRBV6-5 and TRBJ2-5, with a tentative D call TRBD2 (7 bases). The CDR3 is 16 residues long. The germline V and J ends were trimmed by 3 bases and 2 bases, with 16 bases remaining between them. Germline CDR1 is MNHEY and CDR2 is SVGAGI. The CDR3 nucleotides read TGTGCCAGCAGTTATGCGGGGGCCGGGGGGCAAGAGACCCAGTACTTC. This sequence encodes CASSYAGAGGQETQYF.

At least ten counts were recorded for this clonotype. J is TRBJ2-2 and V is TRBV21-1; the table's D call of TRBD2 was not tested on the DNA. TRBV21-1 is given as a pseudogene. The CDR3 has 17 amino acids. In nucleotides, the CDR3 is TGTGCCAGCATCCGGGCGGCGCTTACTAGCTACACCGGGGAGCTGTTTTTT. Its translation: CASIRAALTSYTGELFF.

This clonotype was observed at least ten times. J is TRBJ1-6 and V is TRBV30; 9 bases align to TRBD1. V lost 3 bases and J lost 9; bases outside the gene matches: 3. The CDR3 runs 13 residues. The germline CDR1 and CDR2 sequences are GTSNPN and SVGIG (reference sequence). DNA for the CDR3: TGTGCCTGGAGAGGGACAGGGATTTCACCCCTCCACTTT. Protein sequence: CAWRGTGISPLHF.

This clonotype was detected ten times or more. The chain carries TRBV2 and TRBJ1-5; no definite D call. V was clipped by 6 bases and J by 5 bases, with 14 bases between them. Germline V lookup: CDR1 SNHLY, CDR2 FYNNEI. The CDR3 is 14 amino acids. For the CDR3, the DNA is TGTGCCAGCAGCCCCTTCCAGGATTATCAGCCCCAGCATTTT. This encodes CASSPFQDYQPQHF.

This clonotype was observed at least ten times. The V and J genes are TRBV20-1 and TRBJ2-1, with no clear D. Trimming shortened V by 3 bases and J by 7 bases, and 10 bases separated the two germline ends. The CDR3 is 12 amino acids. CDR1 and CDR2 (germline): DFQATT, SNEGSKA (reference sequence). CDR3 sequence: CSARGTWNEQFF. CDR3 in DNA: TGCAGTGCTAGGGGTACCTGGAATGAGCAGTTCTTC.

This clonotype was seen repeatedly, ten times or more. The chain links TRBV4-1 to TRBJ1-4; D is unclear. Germline assignment: CDR1 MGHRA and CDR2 YSYEKL. The CDR3 contains 14 residues. V was shortened by 4 bases and J by 8 bases, with 14 bases between the two germline ends. The CDR3 coding sequence is TGCGCCAGCAGCCCAAGTGGGCAAAGCGAAAAACTGTTTTTT. Protein product: CASSPSGQSEKLFF.